This entry features one T cell receptor (beta chain) sequence. Method: immunoSEQ multiplex PCR; TCRdb's copy keeps in-frame clones and lacks some. The table records approximately 250,000 clones, about nine tenths of them present only once. The ends lost 6 bases at V and 6 bases at J; junction bases unmatched: 11. Germline V gene sequence: CDR1 MNHEY, CDR2 SMNVEV (reference sequence). The CDR3 sequence is 15 residues long. Enrolled during active infection, Seattle patients were then followed longitudinally. This specimen belongs to a study of blood T cell repertoires in COVID-19. The TCR comes from a man aged 25 to 45 with COVID-19, enrolled during active disease. The rearrangement uses TRBV27 and TRBJ1-2; TRBD1 matches 9 bases. Sequencing was carried out using peripheral blood. The CDR3 bases are TGTGCCAGCAGACCACAGGGGGCGCGGGAGAATGGCTACACCTTC. Its protein is CASRPQGARENGYTF.